This TCR beta chain was captured by sequencing in a study of cytomegalovirus exposure and HLA in healthy donors. Study-wide points: Later, an analysis showed that TCR beta chains associated with HLA were more clonally expanded than others that were equally common. Later analysis showed most CMV-associated TCR beta chains appearing HLA-restricted. Later analysis identified a missense DCLRE1C variant that was linked to TCR beta V- and J-gene trimming.

As to this clone: Its antigen remains unidentified. Within the sample, other DNA sequences also encode this same CDR3.

PCR used 60 Vbeta primers and 13 Jbeta primers. Method: immunoSEQ multiplex PCR; TCRdb's copy keeps in-frame clones and lacks some. The sample consists of 60,000 to 75,000 clones, roughly four fifths of them appearing once. The CDR3 covers 16 residues. Trimming cost V 4 bases and J 2 bases; bases outside gene matches: 6. The germline gives CDR1 SGHAT, CDR2 FQNNGV. This sequence was found in a woman aged 25 to 45 in good health and CMV-seropositive. Material for sequencing was PBMCs. The gene calls are TRBV11-2 and TRBJ2-3; TRBD2 matches 10 bases. The CDR3 is CASSSRTSGLTDTQYF. Written as DNA, the CDR3 is TGTGCCAGCAGCTCAAGGACTAGCGGACTCACAGATACGCAGTATTTT.